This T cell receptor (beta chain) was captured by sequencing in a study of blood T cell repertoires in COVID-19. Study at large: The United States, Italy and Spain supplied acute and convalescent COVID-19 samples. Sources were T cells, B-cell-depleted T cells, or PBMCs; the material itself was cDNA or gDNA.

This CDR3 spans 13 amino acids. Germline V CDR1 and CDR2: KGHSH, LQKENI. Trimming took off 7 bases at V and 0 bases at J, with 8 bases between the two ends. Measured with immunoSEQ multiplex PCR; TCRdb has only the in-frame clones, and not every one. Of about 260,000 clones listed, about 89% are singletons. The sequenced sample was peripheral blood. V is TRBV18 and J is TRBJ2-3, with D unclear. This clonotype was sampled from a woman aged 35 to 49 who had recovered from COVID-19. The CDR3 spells CASCTLSTDTQYF. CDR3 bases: TGTGCCAGCTGTACTTTAAGCACAGATACGCAGTATTTT.